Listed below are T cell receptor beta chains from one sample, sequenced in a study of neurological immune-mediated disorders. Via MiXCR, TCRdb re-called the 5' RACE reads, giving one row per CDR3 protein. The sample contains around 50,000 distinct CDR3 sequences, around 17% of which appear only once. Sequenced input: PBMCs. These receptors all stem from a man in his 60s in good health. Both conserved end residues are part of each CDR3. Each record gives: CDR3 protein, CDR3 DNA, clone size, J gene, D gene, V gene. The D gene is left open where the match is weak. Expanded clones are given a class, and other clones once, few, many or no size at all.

CDR3aa: CASSLMGLASHEQFF
CDR3nt: TGTGCCAGCAGCTTAATGGGACTAGCCAGCCATGAGCAGTTCTTC
abundance: -
j_gene: TRBJ2-1
d_gene: TRBD2
v_gene: TRBV7-3

CDR3aa: CASSWVAGTVESYTF
CDR3nt: TGCGCCAGCAGCTGGGTTGCCGGGACGGTGGAGAGCTACACCTTC
abundance: many
j_gene: TRBJ1-2
d_gene: -
v_gene: TRBV5-1

CDR3aa: CASSHSGENQPQHF
CDR3nt: TGTGCCAGCAGCCACTCAGGGGAAAATCAGCCCCAGCATTTT
abundance: many
j_gene: TRBJ1-5
d_gene: -
v_gene: TRBV3-1

CDR3aa: CSVEERLAGVVDTQYF
CDR3nt: TGCAGCGTTGAAGAGAGACTAGCGGGAGTTGTAGATACGCAGTATTTT
abundance: -
j_gene: TRBJ2-3
d_gene: TRBD2
v_gene: TRBV29-1

CDR3aa: CASGETGSSGNTIYF
CDR3nt: TGTGCCAGCGGTGAGACGGGAAGCTCTGGAAACACCATATATTTT
abundance: many
j_gene: TRBJ1-3
d_gene: -
v_gene: TRBV3-1

CDR3aa: CASSPGTGYQPQHF
CDR3nt: TGTGCCAGCAGCCCTGGGACAGGATATCAGCCCCAGCATTTT
abundance: many
j_gene: TRBJ1-5
d_gene: TRBD1
v_gene: TRBV3-1

CDR3aa: CASSFSGGSNEQFF
CDR3nt: TGTGCCAGCAGTTTCAGCGGGGGGTCTAATGAGCAGTTCTTC
abundance: many
j_gene: TRBJ2-1
d_gene: TRBD2
v_gene: TRBV6-6

CDR3aa: CSVTPGLAGRSEQFF
CDR3nt: TGCAGCGTGACCCCGGGACTAGCGGGAAGGAGTGAGCAGTTCTTC
abundance: many
j_gene: TRBJ2-1
d_gene: TRBD2
v_gene: TRBV29-1

CDR3aa: CASSLRAGGPISEQYF
CDR3nt: TGTGCCAGCAGTTTAAGGGCGGGAGGGCCCATTAGCGAGCAGTACTTC
abundance: many
j_gene: TRBJ2-7
d_gene: TRBD2
v_gene: TRBV27

CDR3aa: CSARRTGFYEQYF
CDR3nt: TGCAGTGCCCGCCGGACAGGGTTCTACGAGCAGTACTTC
abundance: many
j_gene: TRBJ2-7
d_gene: TRBD1
v_gene: TRBV20-1

CDR3aa: CASSVRNNGELFF
CDR3nt: TGTGCCAGCAGCGTTAGGAATAACGGGGAGCTGTTTTTT
abundance: -
j_gene: TRBJ2-2
d_gene: -
v_gene: TRBV9

CDR3aa: CASSVGMSYNEQFF
CDR3nt: TGTGCCAGCAGCGTAGGGATGAGTTACAATGAGCAGTTCTTC
abundance: many
j_gene: TRBJ2-1
d_gene: -
v_gene: TRBV9

CDR3aa: CSASLPPRRDSYEQYF
CDR3nt: TGCAGTGCTAGTCTCCCCCCGCGGCGAGATTCCTACGAGCAGTACTTC
abundance: many
j_gene: TRBJ2-7
d_gene: -
v_gene: TRBV20-1

CDR3aa: CSAASPLAGITGELFF
CDR3nt: TGCAGTGCTGCTTCGCCCCTAGCGGGAATCACCGGGGAGCTGTTTTTT
abundance: many
j_gene: TRBJ2-2
d_gene: TRBD2
v_gene: TRBV20-1

CDR3aa: CASSEDRGLSTGELFF
CDR3nt: TGCGCCAGCAGCGAGGACAGGGGGCTAAGTACCGGGGAGCTGTTTTTT
abundance: many
j_gene: TRBJ2-2
d_gene: TRBD1
v_gene: TRBV5-1

CDR3aa: CASSFSGKVGELFF
CDR3nt: TGTGCCAGCAGTTTTAGCGGGAAGGTCGGGGAGCTGTTTTTT
abundance: many
j_gene: TRBJ2-2
d_gene: TRBD2
v_gene: TRBV27

CDR3aa: CASTRSGGGTEAFF
CDR3nt: TGTGCCAGCACGCGTTCCGGAGGAGGGACTGAAGCTTTCTTT
abundance: many
j_gene: TRBJ1-1
d_gene: -
v_gene: TRBV9

CDR3aa: CSARRQGPNTEAFF
CDR3nt: TGCAGTGCTAGAAGACAGGGACCGAACACTGAAGCTTTCTTT
abundance: many
j_gene: TRBJ1-1
d_gene: TRBD1
v_gene: TRBV20-1

CDR3aa: CASSLAGGRANVLTF
CDR3nt: TGTGCCAGCAGCTTAGCGGGCGGGAGGGCCAACGTCCTGACTTTC
abundance: many
j_gene: TRBJ2-6
d_gene: -
v_gene: TRBV7-2

CDR3aa: CASTPGSQTGELFF
CDR3nt: TGTGCCAGCACCCCGGGCTCGCAGACCGGGGAGCTGTTTTTT
abundance: many
j_gene: TRBJ2-2
d_gene: -
v_gene: TRBV2

CDR3aa: CASSLEDRPSTDTQYF
CDR3nt: TGCGCCAGCAGCTTGGAGGACAGGCCTAGCACAGATACGCAGTATTTT
abundance: many
j_gene: TRBJ2-3
d_gene: TRBD1
v_gene: TRBV5-1

CDR3aa: CASSLAGNSYEQYF
CDR3nt: TGCGCCAGCAGCCTAGCGGGGAACTCCTACGAGCAGTACTTC
abundance: many
j_gene: TRBJ2-7
d_gene: TRBD2
v_gene: TRBV5-1

CDR3aa: CSVSGTGSYEQYF
CDR3nt: TGCAGCGTTTCCGGGACGGGCTCCTACGAGCAGTACTTC
abundance: many
j_gene: TRBJ2-7
d_gene: -
v_gene: TRBV29-1

CDR3aa: CASSFSGSALSDTQYF
CDR3nt: TGCGCCAGCAGCTTCTCCGGGTCGGCCTTGTCAGATACGCAGTATTTT
abundance: many
j_gene: TRBJ2-3
d_gene: -
v_gene: TRBV5-1

CDR3aa: CSARAVGGANTGELFF
CDR3nt: TGCAGTGCTAGAGCGGTCGGCGGCGCGAACACCGGGGAGCTGTTTTTT
abundance: many
j_gene: TRBJ2-2
d_gene: -
v_gene: TRBV20-1

CDR3aa: CASSLQGGAYEQYF
CDR3nt: TGTGCCAGCAGCCTCCAAGGCGGGGCATACGAGCAGTACTTC
abundance: many
j_gene: TRBJ2-7
d_gene: -
v_gene: TRBV3-1

CDR3aa: CASSSTEGADTQYF
CDR3nt: TGTGCCAGCAGCTCCACTGAAGGGGCCGATACGCAGTATTTT
abundance: many
j_gene: TRBJ2-3
d_gene: -
v_gene: TRBV7-9

CDR3aa: CASSRGQGANEQYF
CDR3nt: TGTGCCAGCAGCCGGGGACAGGGGGCGAACGAGCAGTACTTC
abundance: many
j_gene: TRBJ2-7
d_gene: TRBD1
v_gene: TRBV7-6

CDR3aa: CSARGITSLETQYF
CDR3nt: TGCAGTGCTAGGGGGATCACTAGCTTGGAGACCCAGTACTTC
abundance: many
j_gene: TRBJ2-5
d_gene: -
v_gene: TRBV20-1

CDR3aa: CASSSLPGVDYGYTF
CDR3nt: TGCGCCAGCAGCTCCCTGCCAGGGGTGGACTATGGCTACACCTTC
abundance: many
j_gene: TRBJ1-2
d_gene: -
v_gene: TRBV5-1